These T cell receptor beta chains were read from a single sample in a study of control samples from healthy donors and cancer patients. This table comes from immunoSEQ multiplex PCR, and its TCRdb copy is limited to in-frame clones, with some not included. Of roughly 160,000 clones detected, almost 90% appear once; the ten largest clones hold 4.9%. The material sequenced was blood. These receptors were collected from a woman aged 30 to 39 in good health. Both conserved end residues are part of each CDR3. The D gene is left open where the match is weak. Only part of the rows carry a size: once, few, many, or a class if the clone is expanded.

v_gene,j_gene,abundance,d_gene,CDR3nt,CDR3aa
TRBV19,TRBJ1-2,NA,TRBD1,TGTGCCAGTAGCCGAAACAGGGGGCCTACCCTTGCTAACTATGGCTACACCTTC,CASSRNRGPTLANYGYTF
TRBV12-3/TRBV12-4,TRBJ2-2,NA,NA,TGTGCCAGCAGCAAGAGGACCGGGGAGCTGTTTTTT,CASSKRTGELFF
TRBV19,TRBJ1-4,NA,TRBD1,TGTGCCAGTAGTAAGACAGGGTTGCGAGAAAAACTGTTTTTT,CASSKTGLREKLFF
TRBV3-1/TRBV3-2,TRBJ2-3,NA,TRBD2,TGTGCCAGCAGCCAAGATACTAGCGGGGGACCCGTAACGCAGTATTTT,CASSQDTSGGPVTQYF
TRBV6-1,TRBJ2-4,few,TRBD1,TGTGCCAGCAGTGAGAACAGGGGAAACATTCAGTACTTC,CASSENRGNIQYF
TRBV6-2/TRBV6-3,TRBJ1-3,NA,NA,TGTGCCAGCAGCTACTCTGGAAACACCATATATTTT,CASSYSGNTIYF
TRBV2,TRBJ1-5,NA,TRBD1,TGTGCCAGCAGTAGGGACAGGGGAGGGGATCAGCCCCAGCATTTT,CASSRDRGGDQPQHF
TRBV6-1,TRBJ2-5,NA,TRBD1,TGTGCCAGCAGTGAACGACAGGGGGCGCGGGAGGAGACCCAGTACTTC,CASSERQGAREETQYF
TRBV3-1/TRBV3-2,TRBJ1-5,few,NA,TGTGCCAGCAGCCAGGGCAGAGGCAATCAGCCCCAGCATTTT,CASSQGRGNQPQHF
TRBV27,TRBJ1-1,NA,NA,TGTGCCAGCAGTTTACGGGGGGGAGCCACTGAAGCTTTCTTT,CASSLRGGATEAFF
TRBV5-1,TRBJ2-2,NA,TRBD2,TGCGCCAGCAGCTTGGAAGCGGGAGTGGCCGGGGAGCTGTTTTTT,CASSLEAGVAGELFF
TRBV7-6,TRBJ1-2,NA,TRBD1,TGTGCCAGCAGCGGCTGGACAGGGGGTGGCTACACCTTC,CASSGWTGGGYTF
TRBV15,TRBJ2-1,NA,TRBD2,TGTGCCACCGGGGGACTAGCGGACAATGAGCAGTTCTTC,CATGGLADNEQFF
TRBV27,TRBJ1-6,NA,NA,TGTGCCAGCAGTTTAGGAAGCTCCTATAATTCACCCCTCCACTTT,CASSLGSSYNSPLHF
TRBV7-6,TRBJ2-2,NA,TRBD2,TGTGCCAGCAGCGGGGGACTAGCAGGCACCGGGGAGCTGTTTTTT,CASSGGLAGTGELFF
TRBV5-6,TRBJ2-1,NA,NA,TGTGCCAGCAGCTACGGGACGGGACTTACCTACAATGAGCAGTTCTTC,CASSYGTGLTYNEQFF
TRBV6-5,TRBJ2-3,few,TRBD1,TGTGCCAGCAGTTACTCGTCAGGGGGCGGTGGAGATACGCAGTATTTT,CASSYSSGGGGDTQYF